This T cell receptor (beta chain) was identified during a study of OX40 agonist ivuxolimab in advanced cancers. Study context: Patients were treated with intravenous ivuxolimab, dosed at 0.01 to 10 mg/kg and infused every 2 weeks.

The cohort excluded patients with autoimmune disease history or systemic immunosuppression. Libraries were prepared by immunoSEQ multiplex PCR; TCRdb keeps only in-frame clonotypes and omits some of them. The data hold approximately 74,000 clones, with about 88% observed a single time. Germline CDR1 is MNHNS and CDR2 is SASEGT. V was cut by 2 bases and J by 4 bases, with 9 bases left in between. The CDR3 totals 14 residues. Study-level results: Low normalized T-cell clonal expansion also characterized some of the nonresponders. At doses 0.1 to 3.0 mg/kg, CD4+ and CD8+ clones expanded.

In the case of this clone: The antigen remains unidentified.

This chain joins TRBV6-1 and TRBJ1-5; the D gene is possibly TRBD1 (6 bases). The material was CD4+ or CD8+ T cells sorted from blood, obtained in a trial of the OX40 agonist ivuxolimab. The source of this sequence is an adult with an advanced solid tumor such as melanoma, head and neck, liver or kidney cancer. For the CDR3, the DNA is TGTGCCAGCAGTGAAACGGGACATAATCAGCCCCAGCATTTT. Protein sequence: CASSETGHNQPQHF.